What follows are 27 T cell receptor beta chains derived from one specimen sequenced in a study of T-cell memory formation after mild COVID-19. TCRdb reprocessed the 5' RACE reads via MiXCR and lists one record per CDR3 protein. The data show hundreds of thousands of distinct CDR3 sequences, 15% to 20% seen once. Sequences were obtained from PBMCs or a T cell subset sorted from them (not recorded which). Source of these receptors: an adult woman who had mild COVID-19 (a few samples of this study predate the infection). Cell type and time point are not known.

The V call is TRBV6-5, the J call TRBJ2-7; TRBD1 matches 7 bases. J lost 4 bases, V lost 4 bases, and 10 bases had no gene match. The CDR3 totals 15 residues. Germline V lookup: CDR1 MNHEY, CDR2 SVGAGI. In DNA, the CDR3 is TGTGCCAGCAGTTTAGTGGGCAGGGGGTCTTACGAGCAGTACTTC. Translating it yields CASSLVGRGSYEQYF.

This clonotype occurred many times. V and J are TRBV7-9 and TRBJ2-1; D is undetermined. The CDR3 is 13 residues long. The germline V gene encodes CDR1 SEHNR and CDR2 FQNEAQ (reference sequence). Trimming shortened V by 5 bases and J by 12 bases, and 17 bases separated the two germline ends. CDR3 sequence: CASSLPSGTVQFF. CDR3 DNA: TGTGCCAGCAGCCTACCTTCGGGCACCGTGCAGTTCTTC.

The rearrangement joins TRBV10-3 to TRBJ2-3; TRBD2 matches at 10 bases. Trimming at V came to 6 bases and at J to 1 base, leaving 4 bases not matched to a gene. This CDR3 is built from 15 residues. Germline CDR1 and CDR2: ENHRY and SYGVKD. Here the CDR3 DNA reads TGTGCCATCAGACCCGGGACTAGCGGCACAGATACGCAGTATTTT. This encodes CAIRPGTSGTDTQYF.

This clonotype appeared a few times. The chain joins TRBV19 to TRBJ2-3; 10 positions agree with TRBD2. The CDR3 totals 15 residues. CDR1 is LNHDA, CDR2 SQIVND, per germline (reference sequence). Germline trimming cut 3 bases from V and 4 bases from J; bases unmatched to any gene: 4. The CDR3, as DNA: TGTGCCAGTAGTATTACTAGCGGGAACTCAGATACGCAGTATTTT. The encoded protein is CASSITSGNSDTQYF.

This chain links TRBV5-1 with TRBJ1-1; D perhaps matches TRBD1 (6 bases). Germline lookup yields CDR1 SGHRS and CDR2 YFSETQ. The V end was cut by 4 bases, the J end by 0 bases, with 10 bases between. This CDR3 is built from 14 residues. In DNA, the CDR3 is TGCGCCAGCAGCCCGGACAGCATGAACACTGAAGCTTTCTTT. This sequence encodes CASSPDSMNTEAFF.

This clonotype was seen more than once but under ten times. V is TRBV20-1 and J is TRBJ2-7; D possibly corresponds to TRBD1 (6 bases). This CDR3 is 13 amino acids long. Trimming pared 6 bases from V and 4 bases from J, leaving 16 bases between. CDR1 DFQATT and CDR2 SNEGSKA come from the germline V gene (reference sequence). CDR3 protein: CSATKLQGYEQYF. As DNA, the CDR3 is TGCAGTGCGACGAAGCTCCAGGGGTACGAGCAGTACTTC.

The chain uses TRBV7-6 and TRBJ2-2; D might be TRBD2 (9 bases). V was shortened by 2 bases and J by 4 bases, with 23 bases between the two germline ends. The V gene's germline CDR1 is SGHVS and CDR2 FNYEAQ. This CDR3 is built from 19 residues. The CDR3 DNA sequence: TGTGCCAGCAGCTTACCAGGGGGCGAGCGGGAGGCGGGCACCGGGGAGCTGTTTTTT. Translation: CASSLPGGEREAGTGELFF. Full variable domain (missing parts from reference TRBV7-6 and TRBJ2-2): GAGVSQSPRYKVTKRGQDVALRCDPISGHVSLYWYRQALGQGPEFLTYFNYEAQQDKSGLPNDRFSAERPEGSISTLTIQRTEQRDSAMYRCASSLPGGEREAGTGELFFGEGSRLTVL.

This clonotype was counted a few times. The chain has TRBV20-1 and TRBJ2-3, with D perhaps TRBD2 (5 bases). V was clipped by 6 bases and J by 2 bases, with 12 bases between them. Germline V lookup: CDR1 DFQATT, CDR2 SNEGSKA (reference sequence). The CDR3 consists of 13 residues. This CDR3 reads CSAPADYTDTQYF. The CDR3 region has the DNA TGCAGTGCCCCAGCGGATTACACAGATACGCAGTATTTT.

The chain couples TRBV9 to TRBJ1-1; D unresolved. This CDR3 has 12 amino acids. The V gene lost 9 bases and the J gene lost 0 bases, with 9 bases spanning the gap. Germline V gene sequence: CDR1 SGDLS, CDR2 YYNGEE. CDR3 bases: TGTGCCACCGGACGGTTGAACACTGAAGCTTTCTTT. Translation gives CATGRLNTEAFF.

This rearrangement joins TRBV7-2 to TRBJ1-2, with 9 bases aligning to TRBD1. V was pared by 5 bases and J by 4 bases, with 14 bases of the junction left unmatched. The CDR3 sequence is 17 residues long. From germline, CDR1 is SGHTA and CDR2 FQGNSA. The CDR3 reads CASSLRTGETRSYGYTF. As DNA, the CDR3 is TGTGCCAGCAGCCTAAGGACAGGGGAGACAAGGAGCTATGGCTACACCTTC.

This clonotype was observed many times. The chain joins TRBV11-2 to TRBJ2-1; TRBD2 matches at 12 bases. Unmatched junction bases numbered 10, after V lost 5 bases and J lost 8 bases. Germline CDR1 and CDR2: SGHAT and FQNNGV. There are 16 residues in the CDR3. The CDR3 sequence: CASSASLAGGQYEQFF. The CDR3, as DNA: TGTGCCAGCAGCGCCAGCCTAGCGGGAGGGCAGTATGAGCAGTTCTTC. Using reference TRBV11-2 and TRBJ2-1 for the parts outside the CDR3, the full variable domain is EAGVAQSPRYKIIEKRQSVAFWCNPISGHATLYWYQQILGQGPKLLIQFQNNGVVDDSQLPKDRFSAERLKGVDSTLKIQPAKLEDSAVYLCASSASLAGGQYEQFFGPGTRLTVL.

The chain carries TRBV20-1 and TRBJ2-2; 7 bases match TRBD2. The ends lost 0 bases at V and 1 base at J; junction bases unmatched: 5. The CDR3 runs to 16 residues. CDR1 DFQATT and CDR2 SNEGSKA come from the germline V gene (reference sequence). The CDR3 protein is CSARDWLAENTGELFF. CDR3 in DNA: TGCAGTGCTAGAGATTGGCTAGCGGAGAACACCGGGGAGCTGTTTTTT.

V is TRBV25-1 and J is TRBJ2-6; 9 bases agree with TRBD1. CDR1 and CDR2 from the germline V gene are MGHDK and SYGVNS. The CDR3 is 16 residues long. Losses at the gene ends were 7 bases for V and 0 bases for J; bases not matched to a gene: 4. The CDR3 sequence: CASTGQGISGANVLTF. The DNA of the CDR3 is TGTGCCAGCACGGGACAGGGTATCTCTGGGGCCAACGTCCTGACTTTC. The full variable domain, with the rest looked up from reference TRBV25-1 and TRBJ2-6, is EADIYQTPRYLVIGTGKKITLECSQTMGHDKMYWYQQDPGMELHLIHYSYGVNSTEKGDLSSESTVSRIRTEHFPLTLESARPSHTSQYLCASTGQGISGANVLTFGAGSRLTVL.

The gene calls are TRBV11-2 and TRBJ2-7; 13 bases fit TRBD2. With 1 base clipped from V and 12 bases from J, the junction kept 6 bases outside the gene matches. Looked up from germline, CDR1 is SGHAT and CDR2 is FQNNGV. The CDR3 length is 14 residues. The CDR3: CASSLGLAGGPAYF. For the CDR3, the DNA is TGTGCCAGCAGCTTAGGACTAGCGGGAGGCCCCGCGTACTTC.

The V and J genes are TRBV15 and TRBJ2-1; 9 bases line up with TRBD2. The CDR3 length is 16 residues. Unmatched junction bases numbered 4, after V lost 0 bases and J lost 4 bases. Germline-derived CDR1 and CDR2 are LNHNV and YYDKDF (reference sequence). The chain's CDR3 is CATSRDPSGAYNEQFF. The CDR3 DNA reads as TGTGCCACCAGCAGAGACCCTAGCGGGGCATACAATGAGCAGTTCTTC.

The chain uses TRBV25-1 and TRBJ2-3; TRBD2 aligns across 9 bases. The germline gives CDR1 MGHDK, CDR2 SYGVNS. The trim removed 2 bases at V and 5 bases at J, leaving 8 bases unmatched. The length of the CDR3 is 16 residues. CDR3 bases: TGTGCCAGCAGTGAACTAGCGGGATCCCGTAGAGATACGCAGTATTTT. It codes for CASSELAGSRRDTQYF.

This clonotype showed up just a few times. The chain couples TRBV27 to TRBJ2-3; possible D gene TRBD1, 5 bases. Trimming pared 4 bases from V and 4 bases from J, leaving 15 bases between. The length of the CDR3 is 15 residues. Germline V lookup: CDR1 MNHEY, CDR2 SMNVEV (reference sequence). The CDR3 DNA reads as TGTGCCAGCAGTTCGTACAGGACGTTGGCAGATACGCAGTATTTT. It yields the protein CASSSYRTLADTQYF.

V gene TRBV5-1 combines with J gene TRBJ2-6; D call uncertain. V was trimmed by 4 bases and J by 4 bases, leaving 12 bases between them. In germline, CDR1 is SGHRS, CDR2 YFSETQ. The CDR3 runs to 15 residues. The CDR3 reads CASSPDIRGANVLTF. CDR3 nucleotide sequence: TGCGCCAGCAGCCCGGATATAAGGGGGGCCAACGTCCTGACTTTC.

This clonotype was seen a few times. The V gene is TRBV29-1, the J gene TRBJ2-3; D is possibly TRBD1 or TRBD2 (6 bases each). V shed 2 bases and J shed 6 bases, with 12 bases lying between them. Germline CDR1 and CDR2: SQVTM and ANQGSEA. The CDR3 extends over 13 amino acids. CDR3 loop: CSVEKGGKDTQYF. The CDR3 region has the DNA TGCAGCGTTGAAAAAGGGGGGAAGGATACGCAGTATTTT.

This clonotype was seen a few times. CDR3 DNA sequence: TGTGCCAGCAGTGACTGGGGGTCCAGTCAAAATGAGCAGTTCTTC. Its protein product is CASSDWGSSQNEQFF. The gene calls are TRBV6-4 and TRBJ2-1, with D possibly being TRBD1 or TRBD2 (5 bases each). CDR3 size: 15 residues. V lost 1 base and J lost 7, with 14 bases in between. CDR1 and CDR2 (germline): MRHNA, SNTAGT.

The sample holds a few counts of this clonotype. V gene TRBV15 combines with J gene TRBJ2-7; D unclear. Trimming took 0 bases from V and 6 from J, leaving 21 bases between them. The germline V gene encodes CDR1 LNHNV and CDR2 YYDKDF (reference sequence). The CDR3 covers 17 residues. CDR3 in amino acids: CATSRDGSRTLRSEQYF. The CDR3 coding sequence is TGTGCCACCAGCAGAGATGGTAGCCGAACCCTTCGCTCCGAGCAGTACTTC.

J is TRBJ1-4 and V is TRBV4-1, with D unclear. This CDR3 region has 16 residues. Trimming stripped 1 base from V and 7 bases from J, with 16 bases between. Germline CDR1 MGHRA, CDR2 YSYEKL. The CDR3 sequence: CASSQAQRKGGEKLFF. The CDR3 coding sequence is TGCGCCAGCAGCCAAGCCCAGAGGAAGGGAGGTGAAAAACTGTTTTTT.

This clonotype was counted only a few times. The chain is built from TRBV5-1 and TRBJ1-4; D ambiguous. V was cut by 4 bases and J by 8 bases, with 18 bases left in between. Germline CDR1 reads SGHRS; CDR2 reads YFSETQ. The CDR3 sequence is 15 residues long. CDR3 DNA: TGCGCCAGCAGCCGACTTGTTGGGAGGGAAGAAAAACTGTTTTTT. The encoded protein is CASSRLVGREEKLFF.

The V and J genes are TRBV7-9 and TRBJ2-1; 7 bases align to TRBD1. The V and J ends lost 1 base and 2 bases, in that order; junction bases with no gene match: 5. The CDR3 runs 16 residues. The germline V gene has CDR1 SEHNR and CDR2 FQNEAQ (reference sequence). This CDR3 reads CASSLVEGAPYNEQFF. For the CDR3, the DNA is TGTGCCAGCAGCTTAGTTGAGGGGGCTCCCTACAATGAGCAGTTCTTC.

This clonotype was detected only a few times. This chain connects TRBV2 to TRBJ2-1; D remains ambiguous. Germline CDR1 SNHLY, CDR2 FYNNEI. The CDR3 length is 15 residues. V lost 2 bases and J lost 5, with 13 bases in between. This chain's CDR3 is CASSEYKLGDNEQFF. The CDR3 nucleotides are TGTGCCAGCAGTGAATACAAACTCGGTGACAATGAGCAGTTCTTC.

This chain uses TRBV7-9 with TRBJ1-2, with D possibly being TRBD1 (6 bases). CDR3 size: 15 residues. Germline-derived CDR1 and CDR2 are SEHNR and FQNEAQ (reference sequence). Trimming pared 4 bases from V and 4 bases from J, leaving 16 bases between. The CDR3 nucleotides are TGTGCCAGCAGCTCACACAGGGAACAGGTCTATGGCTACACCTTC. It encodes CASSSHREQVYGYTF.

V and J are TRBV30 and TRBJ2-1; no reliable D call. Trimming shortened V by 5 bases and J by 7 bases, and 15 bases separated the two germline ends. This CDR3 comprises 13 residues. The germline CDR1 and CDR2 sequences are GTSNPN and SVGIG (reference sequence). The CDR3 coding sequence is TGTGCCTGGGATAAGACGGGTGGGAATGAGCAGTTCTTC. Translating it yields CAWDKTGGNEQFF.